The 9 T cell receptor beta chains reported below all come from one sample, sequenced in a study of T-cell memory formation after mild COVID-19. Using its own MiXCR run on the 5' RACE reads, TCRdb lists one record per CDR3 protein. The table includes more than 70,000 distinct CDR3 sequences, about 14% detected once. The sample was PBMCs or a T cell subset sorted from them (not recorded which). These receptors originate from an adult woman who had mild COVID-19 (a few samples of this study predate the infection). Cell type and time point are not known.

This clonotype was seen a few times. This chain uses TRBV5-1 with TRBJ2-7; 9 bases map to TRBD1. The CDR3 sequence is 15 residues long. From germline, CDR1 is SGHRS and CDR2 YFSETQ. Germline trimming cut 4 bases from V and 3 bases from J; bases unmatched to any gene: 8. CDR3 sequence: CASSGIPGQGYEQYF. DNA for the CDR3: TGCGCCAGCAGCGGGATACCGGGACAGGGCTACGAGCAGTACTTC. The whole variable domain, remainder taken from reference TRBV5-1 and TRBJ2-7, is KAGVTQTPRYLIKTRGQQVTLSCSPISGHRSVSWYQQTPGQGLQFLFEYFSETQRNKGNFPGRFSGRQFSNSRSEMNVSTLELGDSALYLCASSGIPGQGYEQYFGPGTRLTVT.

The CDR3 DNA follows: TGTGCCAGCAGTTTATCAGGGACGCCACGAATCATTTACGAGCAGTACTTC. It codes for CASSLSGTPRIIYEQYF. The chain uses TRBV27 and TRBJ2-7; either TRBD1 or TRBD2 may fit D (5 bases each). The CDR3 has 17 residues. Germline V gene lookup returns CDR1 MNHEY and CDR2 SMNVEV (reference sequence). V was trimmed by 0 bases and J by 4 bases, leaving 19 bases between them.

This clonotype was seen repeatedly, ten times or more. V and J are TRBV6-5 and TRBJ2-1; 7 bases are shared with TRBD1. Per germline, CDR1 MNHEY and CDR2 SVGAGI. The CDR3 totals 14 residues. V gave up 5 bases and J gave up 3 bases; unmatched junction bases: 4. The CDR3 reads CASSTWTGYNEQFF. CDR3 nucleotides: TGTGCCAGCAGTACCTGGACAGGCTACAATGAGCAGTTCTTC.

The rearrangement uses TRBV6-5 and TRBJ2-1, with 7 bases that match TRBD1. The CDR3 is made up of 16 amino acids. Unmatched junction bases numbered 7, after V lost 0 bases and J lost 5 bases. Germline loops: CDR1 MNHEY, CDR2 SVGAGI. This CDR3 is CASSYSPPGQDNEQFF. The CDR3 DNA sequence: TGTGCCAGCAGTTACTCGCCTCCCGGACAGGACAATGAGCAGTTCTTC.

The chain combines TRBV6-5 with TRBJ1-4; 7 nucleotides align to TRBD1. V was pared by 2 bases and J by 0 bases, with 3 bases of the junction left unmatched. Germline CDR1 and CDR2: MNHEY and SVGAGI. The CDR3 extends over 16 amino acids. The CDR3 DNA reads as TGTGCCAGCAGTTACCCCCAGGGGGCAACTAATGAAAAACTGTTTTTT. Protein product: CASSYPQGATNEKLFF.

This chain joins TRBV24-1 and TRBJ2-3; 12 nucleotides agree with TRBD2. The CDR3 runs to 17 residues. The germline V gene has CDR1 KGHDR and CDR2 SFDVKD. The V and J ends lost 3 bases and 4 bases, in that order; junction bases with no gene match: 7. The CDR3 region has the DNA TGTGCCACCAGTGATCAGAACCTAGCGGGGGGGGCAGATACGCAGTATTTT. Translation: CATSDQNLAGGADTQYF.

V and J are TRBV7-2 and TRBJ2-1, with D possibly TRBD2 on 5 matching bases. Trimming left V 5 bases short and J 9 bases short, with 8 bases between. The CDR3 is made up of 11 amino acids. Germline V gives CDR1 SGHTA, CDR2 FQGNSA. CDR3 region: CASSQSGEQFF. In nucleotides, the CDR3 is TGTGCCAGCAGCCAAAGCGGTGAGCAGTTCTTC.

The chain couples TRBV27 to TRBJ2-5; 9 bases line up with TRBD1. In germline, CDR1 is MNHEY, CDR2 SMNVEV (reference sequence). With V trimmed by 8 bases and J by 2 bases, 6 bases remained unmatched. This CDR3 has 14 amino acids. The CDR3 DNA reads as TGTGCCAGCGGCCCAGGGACAGGGCAAGAGACCCAGTACTTC. It yields the protein CASGPGTGQETQYF.

This clonotype has just a few counts. This chain connects TRBV6-2 or TRBV6-3 to TRBJ2-7; 12 nucleotides align to TRBD2. Germline assignment: CDR1 MNHEY and CDR2 SVGEGT. The V segment lost 4 bases and the J segment 6 bases; nucleotides outside the gene matches: 10. The CDR3 totals 16 residues. The CDR3 sequence: CASSFFTPGLAGEQYF. The CDR3 DNA follows: TGTGCCAGCAGTTTTTTCACTCCGGGACTAGCGGGCGAGCAGTACTTC.